The sequence of this T cell receptor (beta chain) was determined in a study of CD8+ T cells in alopecia areata. Whole-study findings and limits: Lesional scalp exceeded normal scalp in clonality, especially in alopecia totalis/universalis.

Per germline, CDR1 SQVTM and CDR2 ANQGSEA. This CDR3 is built from 15 residues. V was clipped by 3 bases and J by 1 base, with 13 bases between them. Isolated RNA was reverse transcribed into cDNA used as the sequencing template. The protocol was immunoSEQ multiplex PCR, while the TCRdb copy is restricted to in-frame clones and leaves out a portion. The sample has 100,000 to 150,000 clones; around 50% are singletons. As part of sample collection, lesional scalp punch biopsies and peripheral blood were taken from alopecia areata patients. Sorted out of PBMCs were CD4+ T cells and CD8+ T cells. This clone has a handful of counts. Antigen: not known.

The material sequenced was NKG2D-low CD8+ T cells sorted from blood. The rearrangement uses TRBV29-1 and TRBJ2-4; the D is unclear. This clonotype was obtained from a human donor with alopecia areata. CDR3 coding DNA: TGCAGCGTTGAGTTCGCAGGTTTGGCCAAAAACATTCAGTACTTC. Protein product: CSVEFAGLAKNIQYF.